This T cell receptor (beta chain) was identified during a study of T cells after yellow fever vaccination. Study-wide results and limits: Reappearance after the booster was seen for most primary-vaccination clones, at 95% to 96% CD4 and 88% CD8.

This clonotype was detected a few times. Its specificity is unknown. Germline V CDR1 and CDR2: SGHRS, YFSETQ. The V segment lost 0 bases and the J segment 6 bases; nucleotides outside the gene matches: 0. CDR3 length: 14 residues. 5'RACE template switching generated TCR cDNA, adding a universal primer site and UMIs. TCRdb re-analysed the 5' RACE reads in MiXCR, keeping a single row per CDR3 protein. The top ten hold approximately 19% of the sample, which has about 320,000 distinct CDR3 sequences, around 4.3% seen once. The receptor was derived from a man between 18 and 35 years old who received the YFV17D yellow fever vaccine. This specimen consisted of PBMCs, obtained 15 days after the yellow fever booster vaccination. The chain employs TRBV5-1 and TRBJ1-5; 10 nucleotides align to TRBD1. This chain's CDR3 is CASSLGQGAQPQHF. The CDR3 bases are TGCGCCAGCAGCTTGGGACAGGGGGCTCAGCCCCAGCATTTT.